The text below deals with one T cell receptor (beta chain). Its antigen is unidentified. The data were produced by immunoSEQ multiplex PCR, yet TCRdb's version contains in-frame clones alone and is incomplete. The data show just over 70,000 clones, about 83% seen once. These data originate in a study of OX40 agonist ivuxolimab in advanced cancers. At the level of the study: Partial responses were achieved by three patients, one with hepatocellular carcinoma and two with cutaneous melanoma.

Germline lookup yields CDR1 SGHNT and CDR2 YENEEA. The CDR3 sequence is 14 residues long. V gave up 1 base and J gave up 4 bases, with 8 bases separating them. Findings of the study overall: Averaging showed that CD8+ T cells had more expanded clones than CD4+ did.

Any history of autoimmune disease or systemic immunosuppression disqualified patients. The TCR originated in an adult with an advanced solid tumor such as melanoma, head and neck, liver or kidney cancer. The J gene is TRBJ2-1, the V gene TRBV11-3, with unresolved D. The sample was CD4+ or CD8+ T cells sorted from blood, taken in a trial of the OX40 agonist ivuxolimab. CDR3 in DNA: TGTGCCAGCAGCTTAGGTCTAGGGTACAATGAGCAGTTCTTC. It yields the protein CASSLGLGYNEQFF.